This T cell receptor beta chain is drawn from a study of T cell responses to AZD1222 COVID-19 vaccine (dated by TCRdb to the early 2020s). With regard to the full study: A total of 230 to 250 trial participants underwent TCR sequencing, of whom 207 received two doses of AZD1222 and 26 received two doses of the MenACWY control vaccine. Trial participants were enrolled by age into subgroups of 18-55, 56-69 and 70-plus years, and roughly 150, 30 and 60 TCR-sequenced participants, respectively, were included in these subgroups. Broad study findings and their caveats: Reportedly, close to half of the unique spike-specific TCRs recognized epitopes lying outside the regions that are mutated in the B.1.351 and B.1.1.7 variants. Vaccine-associated CD4 TCRs spanned the whole spike protein, with dominant responses in regions 160-218 and 743-854. Most participants were white British and females outnumbered males, and the authors suggested that clonal diversity may have been underestimated. Spike-specific TCR breadth and depth rose significantly after two AZD1222 doses compared with day 0 and with MenACWY recipients. Conclusions about previously exposed vaccinees were limited because only 6 or 7 AZD1222 recipients were SARS-CoV-2 seropositive at baseline. Because no day 14 peak-response samples were available, the repertoires could be characterized only after the peak T cell response. The 56-69-year group was small, and its depth increase did not reach significance, likely because of low power.

The time point label for this specimen denotes: baseline before first vaccination. In light of the paper, this sample's treatment or condition label describes: meningococcal conjugate vaccine given as trial control. Samples from vaccinated people were obtained from the UK trials COV001 and COV002, which included a single-blind randomized controlled phase 2/3 trial of AZD1222 (ChAdOx1 nCoV-19) in healthy adults. For TCRbeta chain sequencing, PBMC samples from trial participants were taken at day 0 and at day 28 after the second dose. The CDR3 contains 15 residues, cysteine and phenylalanine counted. Of the read, only the CDR3 DNA is kept; its 45 bases are in frame from base 1. In the germline V gene, CDR1 corresponds to MNHEY and CDR2 to SVGEGT. V was cut back by 0 bases and J by 7 bases, leaving a gap of 13 bases between them. Note on this clone: Its antigen is unknown. Per-nucleotide qualities are absent, and no much larger clonotype sits a single base away.

The CDR3 regions of human TCRbeta chains were analyzed by immunosequencing. In the paper's pipeline: TCRs in the repertoires were compared against a reference library of SARS-CoV-2-specific TCRs that had been generated with the MIRA antigen-specificity platform. Breadth was defined as the fraction of unique TCRs that were SARS-CoV-2-associated. Depth was defined as the fraction of total T cells that were SARS-CoV-2-associated. Using the MIRA data, each spike-specific TCR was mapped to the spike region that the TCR reacts to and placed in a CD4 or CD8 class. Log10-transformed breadth and depth values were compared by one-way ANOVA with Sidak's multiple comparisons tests. TCRdb limited this immuneACCESS table to in-frame rearrangements with V and J called. A share of clones is missing; checked studies link under half to unresolved V genes, and the rest is unexplained. V, J and clone size derive from that table, while D and trimming were established from the DNA sequence. This sample has some 100,000 clones in its table, and roughly 88% of those were observed once. 9.5% to 15% of the sample belongs to the ten largest clones.

The sequenced sample was peripheral blood, obtained on day 0 of MenACWY control vaccination. Recombination linked TRBV6-2 or TRBV6-3 to TRBJ1-5; the D region possibly corresponds to TRBD1 (5 bases align). This TCR was sampled from an adult in good health. The DNA reads as follows: TGTGCCAGCAGTTACTCGAGTGTGGGGCAACAGCCCCAGCATTTT. Its translation reads: CASSYSSVGQQPQHF.